This T cell receptor (beta chain) was sequenced in a study of low-dose radiotherapy and immunotherapy resistance in tumors. On the study more broadly: Cohort 2 received 1 Gy per fraction every two weeks, totaling 13 Gy over 26 weeks.

Time point reported: after trial treatment. The treatment here: LDRT plus nivolumab, ipilimumab, low-dose cyclophosphamide and aspirin (RACIN trial). Remarks on this clonotype: A far larger clone differs by one base, so this is likely a read error.

TRAV- and TRBV-specific primers, spanning alpha and beta chains, primed first-strand cDNA. With a constant-region primer and a V-primer adapter, TCRs were subjected to about 20 PCR cycles of amplification. From the reads, TCRdb called clonotypes with MiXCR, one entry per CDR3 protein. The sample lists 40,000 or so distinct CDR3 sequences, less than 25% occurring once. The input for sequencing was PBMCs, taken after low-dose radiotherapy plus immunotherapy. The clonotype was recovered from a female donor with ovarian cancer.

The CDR3 is CASSRPGQASYNEQYF. The CDR3 DNA sequence: TGTGCCAGCAGCCGCCCGGGGCAGGCCTCCTACAATGAGCAGTACTTC. V gene TRBV6-8 combines with J gene TRBJ2-4, with D tentatively TRBD1 or TRBD2 (5 bases each). CDR1 is MNHGY, CDR2 SAAAGT, per germline. This CDR3 comprises 16 residues. The V gene lost 6 bases and the J gene lost 13 bases, with 28 bases spanning the gap.